The entry below gives a single T cell receptor beta chain sequence along with its context. This clone showed up just once. No cognate antigen has been identified for it. Base-call qualities are not available, and no considerably larger clone is one nucleotide away. Sample time point, as interpreted from the label and publication: baseline before first vaccination. The vaccinee samples were drawn from two UK trials, COV001 and COV002, one of which was a single-blind randomized controlled phase 2/3 trial testing AZD1222 (ChAdOx1 nCoV-19) in healthy adults. Trial participant PBMC samples were collected at day 0 and day 28 after the second dose for TCRbeta chain sequencing. The record originates from a study of T cell responses to AZD1222 COVID-19 vaccine listed by TCRdb under 2021. For the wider study: AZD1222 recipients given second doses at about 4 weeks or at about 12 weeks were pooled, since spike-specific TCR depth and breadth were not found to differ between the two schedules. TCR sequencing covered roughly 230 trial participants: 207 given two doses of AZD1222 and around 25 given two doses of MenACWY control vaccine. Trial participants were enrolled by age into subgroups of 18-55, 56-69 and 70-plus years, and around 150, 28 and 57 TCR-sequenced participants, respectively, were included in these subgroups. Study-wide conclusions, independent of this receptor: Nearly half of unique spike-specific TCRs reportedly recognized epitopes outside regions mutated in the B.1.351 and B.1.1.7 variants. Participants were mostly white British and included more females than males, and it was suggested by the authors that clonal diversity may have been underestimated. The 56-69-year group was small, and its depth increase did not reach significance, likely because of low power. After two AZD1222 doses, spike-specific TCR breadth and depth were significantly higher than at day 0 and than in MenACWY recipients. Conclusions about previously exposed vaccinees were limited because only six AZD1222 recipients were SARS-CoV-2 seropositive at baseline. CD4 TCRs associated with the vaccine covered the entire spike protein, and the dominant responses were in regions 160-218 and 743-854. No day 14 peak-response samples were available, so repertoires were characterized only after the peak T cell response.

V gives up 7 bases and J gives up 12 bases, and the segment between their germline ends measures 15 bases. The CDR3 runs 12 amino acids, cysteine and phenylalanine included. Kept here is only the CDR3 DNA, which spans 36 bases and is read in frame from base 1. The germline V gene yields SNHLY for CDR1 and FYNNEI for CDR2. The CDR3 regions of human TCRbeta chains were analyzed by immunosequencing. The original pipeline was this. TCRs in the repertoires were matched against a reference library of SARS-CoV-2-specific TCRs that had been generated with the MIRA antigen-specificity platform. Breadth was defined as the fraction of unique TCRs that were SARS-CoV-2-associated. Depth was defined as the fraction of total T cells that were SARS-CoV-2-associated. Each spike-specific TCR was assigned to its reactive spike region and to a CD4 or CD8 class using the MIRA data. Log10-transformed breadth and depth values were compared by one-way ANOVA with Sidak's multiple comparisons tests. TCRdb's version of the immuneACCESS table is confined to in-frame rearrangements and falls short of the full clone set. An unresolved V gene accounts for under half of the shortfall where checked; the remainder is of unknown origin. Clonal size and the V and J genes are those of that table, whereas D and trimming came from the DNA. The sample table contains some 130,000 clones; only one count was recorded for approximately 93% of them. The ten biggest clones cover under 3.5% of the sample.

Sequencing used peripheral blood, obtained on day 0 of AZD1222 vaccination. The sequence came from an adult in good health. The V and J genes are TRBV2 and TRBJ1-4; no D segment can be confidently identified. The DNA sequence is TGTGCCAGCATGGGGAGGTTAATTGAACTGTTTTTT. This translates into CASMGRLIELFF. Outside the CDR3, residues come from the reference TRBV2 and TRBJ1-4 proteins, so the full variable domain is: EPEVTQTPSHQVTQMGQEVILRCVPISNHLYFYWYRQILGQKVEFLVSFYNNEISEKSEIFDDQFSVERPDGSNFTLKIRSTKLEDSAMYFCASMGRLIELFFGSGTQLSVL.